These T cell receptor beta chains were read from a single sample in a study of blood T cell repertoires in COVID-19. Some clones are missing from TCRdb's copy, which holds only in-frame ones; the method was immunoSEQ multiplex PCR. The sample contains roughly 150,000 clones, roughly 90% of which appear only once. The sequenced sample consisted of PBMCs or T cells enriched from blood (not recorded which). The receptors shown here come from a man in his fifties or sixties who had recovered from COVID-19. CDR3s include the opening cysteine and the closing phenylalanine or tryptophan. The D gene is left open where the match is weak. Clone size is given for some rows only: seen once, a few or many times, or a class if the clone is expanded.

TRBD1	TRBV4-3	.	TRBJ1-1	TGCGCCAGCAGCCAAGATCCCCAGGGGGACACTGAAGCTTTCTTT	CASSQDPQGDTEAFF
.	TRBV2	.	TRBJ2-1	TGTGCCAGCATGTACAGAGCTTTCAACGGCGATGAGCAGTTCTTC	CASMYRAFNGDEQFF
TRBD2	TRBV18	.	TRBJ2-1	TGTGCCAGCTCACAAGCGGGGGGGCTGTCCAATGAGCAGTTCTTC	CASSQAGGLSNEQFF
TRBD1	TRBV5-6	.	TRBJ1-2	TGTGCCAGCAGTGTGACAGGGTCGACTAACTATGGCTACACCTTC	CASSVTGSTNYGYTF
TRBD1	TRBV19	.	TRBJ1-6	TGTGCCAGTACCGCCGGGACAGGGGGCAACTCACCCCTCCACTTT	CASTAGTGGNSPLHF
TRBD1	TRBV6-5	few	TRBJ1-2	TGTGCCAGCAGCCCCCGGGACAGGGACTATGGCTACACCTTC	CASSPRDRDYGYTF
TRBD1	TRBV9	.	TRBJ1-4	TGTGCCAGCAGCGCAGGGACAGGTCTTAATGAAAAACTGTTTTTT	CASSAGTGLNEKLFF
TRBD1	TRBV28	.	TRBJ1-1	TGTGCCAGCAGTTCAACCGGGACAGGGAGGACTGAAGCTTTCTTT	CASSSTGTGRTEAFF
.	TRBV7-9	.	TRBJ1-3	TGTGCCAGCAGCTTGGGGCCAGGGGTTGGAAACACCATATATTTT	CASSLGPGVGNTIYF
.	TRBV5-3	.	TRBJ1-6	TGTGCCAGAAGTCTGGCCGGGGGGATTAATTCACCCCTCCACTTT	CARSLAGGINSPLHF
.	TRBV18	.	TRBJ2-3	TGTGCCAGCTCACCACCAAAGTCTAGGAGCACAGATACGCAGTATTTT	CASSPPKSRSTDTQYF
TRBD2	TRBV28	.	TRBJ2-7	TGTGCCAGCAATTCCGGCGGGGCTAGCGGGATGATGGCCTACGAGCAGTACTTC	CASNSGGASGMMAYEQYF
.	TRBV4-1	.	TRBJ1-2	TGCGCCAGCAGCCAAGCACAGCTGAACTATGGCTACACCTTC	CASSQAQLNYGYTF
.	TRBV6-2/TRBV6-3	.	TRBJ1-1	TGTGCCAGCAGTTCGAGGAGGGGCACTGAAGCTTTCTTT	CASSSRRGTEAFF
.	TRBV15	.	TRBJ2-7	TGTGCCACCAGCAGAGATTTCAGGTACGAGCAGTACTTC	CATSRDFRYEQYF
.	TRBV29-1	.	TRBJ1-1	TGCAGCGTTGAAGGCCAGGGTGGCACTGAAGCTTTCTTT	CSVEGQGGTEAFF
TRBD2	TRBV9	.	TRBJ2-1	TGTGCCAGCAGTGTTAGCGGGGGGTACAATGAGCAGTTCTTC	CASSVSGGYNEQFF
TRBD1	TRBV28	.	TRBJ1-6	TGTGCCACCTTACTGTCCAGGGGGCTCGATTCACCCCTCCACTTT	CATLLSRGLDSPLHF
TRBD1	TRBV19	.	TRBJ1-1	TGTGCCAGTCAAGACAGGGCGAACACTGAAGCTTTCTTT	CASQDRANTEAFF
TRBD1	TRBV7-7	few	TRBJ1-3	TGTGCCAGCAGCTCGACAGGGGGCTCTGGAAACACCATATATTTT	CASSSTGGSGNTIYF
.	TRBV7-2	.	TRBJ2-5	TGTGCCAGCAGCTTAGCTGGCTTCGCTGAGACCCAGTACTTC	CASSLAGFAETQYF
TRBD1	TRBV4-3	.	TRBJ1-5	TGCGCCAGCAGCCAAGATTTGACAGGGCAGCCCCAGCATTTT	CASSQDLTGQPQHF
.	TRBV5-8	.	TRBJ1-4	TGTGCCAGCAGCCTGACAGCCTCTAATGAAAAACTGTTTTTT	CASSLTASNEKLFF
TRBD1	TRBV27	.	TRBJ2-7	TGTGCCAGCAGTCTTCGACAGGGCCCCTACGAGCAGTACTTC	CASSLRQGPYEQYF
.	TRBV30	.	TRBJ1-2	TGTGCCTGGAGTGTACGGGGGGTTGGCTACACCTTC	CAWSVRGVGYTF
.	TRBV7-3	.	TRBJ2-3	TGTGCCAGCAGCTTAAGCGGAATTAGCACAGATACGCAGTATTTT	CASSLSGISTDTQYF
TRBD1	TRBV2	.	TRBJ2-1	TGTGCCAGCAGTGAAGACCGGGACAGGGGCAATGAGCAGTTCTTC	CASSEDRDRGNEQFF
.	TRBV7-2	.	TRBJ1-2	TGTGCCAGCAGCTTATTGGGGGGCTATGGCTACACCTTC	CASSLLGGYGYTF
TRBD1	TRBV4-3	.	TRBJ1-5	TGCGCCAGCAGCCAGCAGACAGGGGGGGATCAGCCCCAGCATTTT	CASSQQTGGDQPQHF
TRBD2	TRBV4-3	.	TRBJ2-1	TGCGCCAGCAGCCAAGAATGGGGGAGGGCCTTATCATACAATGAGCAGTTCTTC	CASSQEWGRALSYNEQFF
.	TRBV7-3	.	TRBJ2-3	TGTGCCAGCAGCTTAATCGGACTCTTCACAGATACGCAGTATTTT	CASSLIGLFTDTQYF
TRBD2	TRBV10-3	once	TRBJ2-3	TGTGCCATCAGTGATTACCTAGCGGGAGCCGGCACAGATACGCAGTATTTT	CAISDYLAGAGTDTQYF
TRBD1	TRBV28	.	TRBJ1-6	TGTGCCAGCGGGACAGGGTTTTCATCACCCCTCCACTTT	CASGTGFSSPLHF
.	TRBV11-2	.	TRBJ1-2	TGTGCCAGCAGCTTAGGTCCCGGGAACAAGTTTGGCTACACCTTC	CASSLGPGNKFGYTF
.	TRBV3-1/TRBV3-2	.	TRBJ1-2	TGTGCCAGCCAAAGGCCAGGGTATGGCTACACCTTC	CASQRPGYGYTF
.	TRBV2	.	TRBJ2-5	TGTGCCAGCAGCAGGGCCCAAGAGACCCAGTACTTC	CASSRAQETQYF
.	TRBV24-1	.	TRBJ2-3	TGTGCCACCAGTGATACGTCGAGACTAGTGAGCACAGATACGCAGTATTTT	CATSDTSRLVSTDTQYF
.	TRBV18	.	TRBJ1-3	TGTGCCAGCTCACCTGAGGGAAACACCATATATTTT	CASSPEGNTIYF
TRBD1	TRBV19	.	TRBJ1-5	TGTGCCAGTAGTATATTATCCGGGACAGGGAACAATCAGCCCCAGCATTTT	CASSILSGTGNNQPQHF
TRBD1	TRBV27	.	TRBJ2-4	TGTGCCAGCAGTTCCCCGGCTGGACAGGGGGAGAAAAACATTCAGTACTTC	CASSSPAGQGEKNIQYF
TRBD2	TRBV28	.	TRBJ2-3	TGTGCCAGCAGTCCCCCCGGGGGGGGGCACACAGATACGCAGTATTTT	CASSPPGGGHTDTQYF
.	TRBV6-5	.	TRBJ1-2	TGTGCCAGCACTCTCTCCGGAGGTGGCTACACCTTC	CASTLSGGGYTF
.	TRBV5-1	.	TRBJ1-3	TGCGCCAGCAGCTTGCCGGGCTCTGGAAACACCATATATTTT	CASSLPGSGNTIYF
TRBD1	TRBV19	.	TRBJ1-5	TGTGCCAGTGCCCAGACAGGGGTTTATAGCAATCAGCCCCAGCATTTT	CASAQTGVYSNQPQHF
.	TRBV5-4	once	TRBJ2-1	TGTGCCAGCAGCGTTGGACAGATCCTGGGTGAGCAGTTCTTC	CASSVGQILGEQFF
.	TRBV14	.	TRBJ2-3	TGTGCCAGCAGCCACCTCCGCGACTTTAGCACAGATACGCAGTATTTT	CASSHLRDFSTDTQYF
.	TRBV2	.	TRBJ1-4	TGTGCCAGCAGTGATGGGTTCGGGGAAAAACTGTTTTTT	CASSDGFGEKLFF
.	TRBV7-8	.	TRBJ1-1	TGTGCCAGCAGCTTAGACGGGACACTGAACACTGAAGCTTTCTTT	CASSLDGTLNTEAFF
.	TRBV7-2	.	TRBJ1-1	TGTGCCAGCGGTGGGGGGGGAGCGAACACTGAAGCTTTCTTT	CASGGGGANTEAFF
TRBD2	TRBV24-1	.	TRBJ2-5	TGTGCCACCAGTGCCAGACTAGCGGGAGGGCCAGAGACCCAGTACTTC	CATSARLAGGPETQYF